Reported below is one TCR beta chain. All enrollees were about 18 to 95 years old and from roughly 22 US areas. Participants were placed into cohorts based on the clinical history they reported. Symptom resolution, clearance, or two negative PCRs marked donors in Cohort 3 as recovered. Germline V CDR1 and CDR2: SNHLY, FYNNEI. This CDR3 is 15 amino acids long. The ends were cut back, 5 bases at V and 4 bases at J, with 15 bases in the middle. The sample belongs to a study of blood T cell repertoires in COVID-19. Study-wide context: Sites in the United States, Italy and Spain provided acute and convalescent COVID-19 samples.

The repertoire was sequenced with immunoSEQ multiplex PCR; TCRdb's copy has only in-frame clones and lacks some. Among 80,000 to 130,000 clones, about 86% were seen once, and the ten largest hold roughly 2.6%. Sequenced: PBMCs or T cells enriched from blood (not recorded which). The source is a woman aged 50 to 60 who had recovered from COVID-19. The rearrangement joins TRBV2 to TRBJ1-3, with D possibly being TRBD1 (6 bases). The DNA of the CDR3 is TGTGCCAGCAGTCTTGACAGGTCGCTCGGAAACACCATATATTTT. This codes for CASSLDRSLGNTIYF.